These 10 T cell receptor beta chains were all obtained from the same sample, sequenced in a study of blood T cell repertoires in COVID-19. Only in-frame clones appear in the TCRdb table, and some are missing; sequencing was by immunoSEQ multiplex PCR. The sample contains about 120,000 clones, roughly 87% of which appear only once. What was sequenced was peripheral blood. Receptor source: a human donor in a cohort sampled during active COVID-19.

The chain is built from TRBV7-9 and TRBJ1-5; 8 bases align to TRBD1. Germline CDR1 SEHNR, CDR2 FQNEAQ (reference sequence). Trimming cost V 1 base and J 9 bases; bases outside gene matches: 11. CDR3 size: 16 residues. The CDR3 sequence: CASSLGPDRGVSPQHF. Here the CDR3 DNA reads TGTGCCAGCAGCTTAGGGCCAGACAGGGGTGTTTCGCCCCAGCATTTT.

CDR3 protein: CASSLRDTSSYNSPLHF. In DNA form, the CDR3 reads TGTGCCAGCAGCCTGAGGGATACGAGCTCCTATAATTCACCCCTCCACTTT. This chain joins TRBV5-5 and TRBJ1-6; no reliable D call. Trimming removed 4 bases from V and 0 bases from J, with 14 bases in between. Germline V lookup: CDR1 SGHKS, CDR2 YYEKEE (reference sequence). The CDR3 has 17 amino acids.

This clone was counted once. V is TRBV5-6 and J is TRBJ2-4; 7 bases match TRBD1. The CDR3 length is 15 residues. Germline V gene sequence: CDR1 SGHDT, CDR2 YYEEEE. The junction had 14 bases not matched to a gene; V was cut back by 6 bases and J by 8 bases. Written as DNA, the CDR3 is TGTGCCAGCAACACCGGGGCAGGGGGTAGAGACATTCAGTACTTC. Amino acid sequence: CASNTGAGGRDIQYF.

V is TRBV7-9 and J is TRBJ1-1; D is possibly TRBD1 (5 bases). The CDR3 is 14 residues long. V lost 5 bases and J 1 base, leaving 11 bases between the germline ends. Germline assignment: CDR1 SEHNR and CDR2 FQNEAQ (reference sequence). The DNA of the CDR3 is TGTGCCAGCAGCCGACCACAGGCGAACACTGAAGCTTTCTTT. Translated: CASSRPQANTEAFF.

This clone showed up just once. The chain uses TRBV6-5 and TRBJ1-1, with D possibly TRBD1 on 6 matching bases. There are 15 residues in the CDR3. V was cut by 6 bases and J by 0 bases, with 14 bases left in between. Per germline, CDR1 MNHEY and CDR2 SVGAGI. For the CDR3, the DNA is TGTGCCAGCAGGCCCGGGGACATAATGAACACTGAAGCTTTCTTT. It encodes CASRPGDIMNTEAFF.

CDR3 loop: CSVRTGGRSPLHF. The CDR3 bases are TGCAGCGTGCGGACGGGAGGAAGATCACCCCTCCACTTT. This sequence joins TRBV29-1 and TRBJ1-6, with D hard to call. V lost 6 bases to trimming and J lost 10 bases, with 16 bases between them. The CDR3 contains 13 residues. The germline CDR1 and CDR2 sequences are SQVTM and ANQGSEA.

This sequence joins TRBV28 and TRBJ2-4; D is undetermined. Trimming stripped 4 bases from V and 9 bases from J, with 10 bases between. From germline, CDR1 is MDHEN and CDR2 SYDVKM. The CDR3 loop spans 12 amino acids. CDR3 amino acids: CASSSPYGIQYF. The CDR3 nucleotides are TGTGCCAGCAGTTCGCCCTACGGCATTCAGTACTTC. The full variable domain, rest sourced from reference TRBV28 and TRBJ2-4, is DVKVTQSSRYLVKRTGEKVFLECVQDMDHENMFWYRQDPGLGLRLIYFSYDVKMKEKGDIPEGYSVSREKKERFSLILESASTNQTSMYLCASSSPYGIQYFGAGTRLSVL.

The chain combines TRBV19 with TRBJ2-3; possible D gene TRBD2, 6 bases. This CDR3 spans 17 amino acids. Trimming removed 5 bases from V and 5 bases from J, with 23 bases in between. Germline CDR1 is LNHDA and CDR2 is SQIVND (reference sequence). The DNA of the CDR3 is TGTGCCAGTAGTCACCACCTTGGCGGGGAGAAGGGAGATACGCAGTATTTT. Translated: CASSHHLGGEKGDTQYF.

This clone was observed a single time. The chain is built from TRBV10-3 and TRBJ2-3; 12 bases agree with TRBD2. The trim removed 10 bases at V and 2 bases at J, leaving 4 bases unmatched. This CDR3 is built from 14 residues. The germline gives CDR1 ENHRY, CDR2 SYGVKD. The chain's CDR3 is CATSGREYTDTQYF. DNA for the CDR3: TGTGCCACTAGCGGGAGGGAATACACAGATACGCAGTATTTT.

This sequence joins TRBV6-6 and TRBJ2-3, with TRBD1 matching 8 bases. CDR3 length: 16 residues. Germline CDR1 reads MNHNY; CDR2 reads SVGAGI (reference sequence). V lost 4 bases to trimming and J lost 2 bases; unmatched junction nucleotides: 8. The DNA of the CDR3 is TGTGCCAGCAGTTCAGGACAGGGACCATCCACAGATACGCAGTATTTT. Its protein is CASSSGQGPSTDTQYF.